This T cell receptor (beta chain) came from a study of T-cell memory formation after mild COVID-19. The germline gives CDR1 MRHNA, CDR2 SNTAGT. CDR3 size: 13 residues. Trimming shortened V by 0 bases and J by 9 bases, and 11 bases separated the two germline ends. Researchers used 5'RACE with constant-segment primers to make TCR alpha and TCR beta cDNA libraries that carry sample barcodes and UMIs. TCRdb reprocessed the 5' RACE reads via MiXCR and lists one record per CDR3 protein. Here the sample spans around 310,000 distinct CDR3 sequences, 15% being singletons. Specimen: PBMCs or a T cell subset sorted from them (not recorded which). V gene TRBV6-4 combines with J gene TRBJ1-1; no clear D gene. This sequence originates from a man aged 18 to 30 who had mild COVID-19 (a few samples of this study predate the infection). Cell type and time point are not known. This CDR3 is CASSDSQGGKAFF. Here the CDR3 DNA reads TGTGCCAGCAGTGACTCCCAAGGAGGAAAAGCTTTCTTT.